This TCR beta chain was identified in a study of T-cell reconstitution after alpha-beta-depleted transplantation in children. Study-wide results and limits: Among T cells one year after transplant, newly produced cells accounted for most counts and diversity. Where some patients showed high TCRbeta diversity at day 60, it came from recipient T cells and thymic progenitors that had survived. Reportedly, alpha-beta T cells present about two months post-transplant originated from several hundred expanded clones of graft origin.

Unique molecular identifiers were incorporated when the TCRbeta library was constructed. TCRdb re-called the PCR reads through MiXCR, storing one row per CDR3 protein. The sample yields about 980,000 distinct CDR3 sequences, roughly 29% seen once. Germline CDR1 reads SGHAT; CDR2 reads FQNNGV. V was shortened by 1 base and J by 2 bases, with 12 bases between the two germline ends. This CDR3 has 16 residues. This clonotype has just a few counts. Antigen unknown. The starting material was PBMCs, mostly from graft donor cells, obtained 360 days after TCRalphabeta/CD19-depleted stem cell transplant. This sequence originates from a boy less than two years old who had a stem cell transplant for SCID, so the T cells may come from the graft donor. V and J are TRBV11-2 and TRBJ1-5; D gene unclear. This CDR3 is CASSLARSRCNQPQHF. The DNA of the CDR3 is TGTGCCAGCAGCTTAGCCCGATCCCGTTGCAATCAGCCCCAGCATTTT.